The 14 T cell receptor beta chains reported below all come from one sample, sequenced in a study of response to subunit inactivated influenza vaccine. TCRdb reanalysed the RT-PCR reads using MiXCR and keeps one entry per CDR3 protein. The repertoire has roughly 650,000 distinct CDR3 sequences, about a sixth of them found once; the top ten carry roughly 12%. The sample in question was PBMCs from blood, obtained about 11 days after vaccination. These receptor sequences come from a man in his forties or fifties who received an inactivated influenza vaccine.

This clonotype was recorded a few times. J is TRBJ2-7 and V is TRBV7-8; 9 bases agree with TRBD2. Germline V lookup: CDR1 SGHVS, CDR2 FQNEAQ. This CDR3 region has 16 residues. V gave up 2 bases and J gave up 5 bases; unmatched junction bases: 10. The CDR3 protein is CASSLRGRGGWNEQYF. CDR3 nucleotide sequence: TGTGCCAGCAGCTTACGGGGGCGGGGGGGCTGGAACGAGCAGTACTTC.

This clonotype was seen a handful of times. V is TRBV5-1 and J is TRBJ2-7, with a tentative D call TRBD2 (6 bases). CDR3 length: 14 amino acids. V was cut by 7 bases and J by 2 bases, with 16 bases left in between. Germline V gene lookup returns CDR1 SGHRS and CDR2 YFSETQ. CDR3 sequence (DNA): TGCGCCAGCCGTCTCGGGGGAATTGCCTACGAGCAGTACTTC. Translating gives CASRLGGIAYEQYF.

This clonotype has just a few counts. V gene TRBV7-2 combines with J gene TRBJ1-1, with 7 bases that match TRBD1. Germline CDR1 reads SGHTA; CDR2 reads FQGNSA. V dropped 6 bases and J dropped 6; count of bases not matched to a gene: 7. The CDR3 sequence is 13 residues long. The CDR3 is CASSQDREAEAFF. In DNA, the CDR3 is TGTGCCAGCAGTCAAGACAGGGAGGCTGAAGCTTTCTTT.

This clonotype was seen only a few times. The rearrangement links TRBV11-1 to TRBJ2-6, with a weak D call TRBD1 (6 bases). The CDR3 has 18 residues. Looked up from germline, CDR1 is SGHAT and CDR2 is FQDESV (reference sequence). Trimming removed 8 bases at V and 0 bases at J, with 20 bases between. The CDR3 loop is CASPMSRQAPSGANVLTF. The CDR3 nucleotides read TGTGCCAGCCCAATGTCGAGACAGGCCCCCTCTGGGGCCAACGTCCTGACTTTC.

CDR3 DNA: TGTGCCAGCAGCTTAGCGGGAAGGGGGCTTTACGAGCAGTACTTC. As protein: CASSLAGRGLYEQYF. J is TRBJ2-7 and V is TRBV7-8, with TRBD1 matching 7 bases. The CDR3 runs 15 residues. V was clipped by 0 bases and J by 4 bases; unmatched bases: 6. Germline loops: CDR1 SGHVS, CDR2 FQNEAQ.

CDR3 sequence: CASSNRQGRSYEQYF. The CDR3 nucleotides are TGTGCCAGCAGTAACAGACAGGGGAGATCCTACGAGCAGTACTTC. This chain joins TRBV28 and TRBJ2-7, with 8 bases identical to TRBD1. This CDR3 has 15 residues. Germline CDR1 reads MDHEN; CDR2 reads SYDVKM. Trimming at V came to 5 bases and at J to 1 base, leaving 7 bases not matched to a gene.

This rearrangement joins TRBV7-6 to TRBJ2-1; 7 bases are a match to TRBD1. The CDR3 consists of 15 residues. V lost 5 bases, J lost 8 bases, and 12 bases stayed unmatched. Germline lookup yields CDR1 SGHVS and CDR2 FNYEAQ. The CDR3 nucleotides read TGTGCCAGCAGCGTAGAGGGGGCGCGGGTGTATGAGCAGTTCTTC. It is translated as CASSVEGARVYEQFF.

This clonotype was counted ten times or more. Here the CDR3 DNA reads TGTGCCAGCAGGAGCAGGGAACACACTGAAGCTTTCTTT. This sequence encodes CASRSREHTEAFF. The gene calls are TRBV6-6 and TRBJ1-1; a possible D gene is TRBD1 (5 bases). The CDR3 length is 13 residues. V lost 6 bases to trimming and J lost 3 bases, with 11 bases between them. The germline V gene has CDR1 MNHNY and CDR2 SVGAGI (reference sequence).

This clonotype showed up just a few times. V usage is TRBV6-2 or TRBV6-3 and J usage is TRBJ1-2; the match to TRBD1 covers 9 bases. Germline assignment: CDR1 MNHEY and CDR2 SVGEGT. Trimming at V came to 2 bases and at J to 0 bases, leaving 7 bases not matched to a gene. The CDR3 has 17 residues. The DNA of the CDR3 is TGTGCCAGCAGTTACATGGGACAGGGAGATCCTAACTATGGCTACACCTTC. Protein: CASSYMGQGDPNYGYTF.

This clonotype has more than one count but fewer than ten. The chain carries TRBV20-1 and TRBJ2-7; no definite D call. The CDR3 has 12 residues. In germline, CDR1 is DFQATT, CDR2 SNEGSKA (reference sequence). The V and J ends lost 6 bases and 0 bases respectively, with 9 bases between them. The CDR3 sequence is CSATPGSYEQYF. The CDR3 DNA reads TGCAGTGCAACCCCGGGCTCCTACGAGCAGTACTTC.

This clonotype was seen more than once but under ten times. The chain has TRBV12-3 or TRBV12-4 and TRBJ1-2; D is ambiguous. The CDR3 is 14 amino acids. Trimming shortened V by 4 bases and J by 0 bases, and 9 bases separated the two germline ends. The CDR3 nucleotides are TGTGCCAGCAGTTCTGAGAGCGCTAACTATGGCTACACCTTC. Amino acids: CASSSESANYGYTF.

This clonotype was observed a handful of times. The chain uses TRBV19 and TRBJ2-2; 11 nucleotides align to TRBD2. Germline V gene lookup returns CDR1 LNHDA and CDR2 SQIVND (reference sequence). The CDR3 is 15 amino acids. J gave up 8 bases and V 7 bases, and 9 bases lay outside the gene matches. CDR3 DNA: TGTGCCAGTACCCTACTAGCGGGGGCCGATGGGGAGCTGTTTTTT. Protein product: CASTLLAGADGELFF.

This chain links TRBV3-1 with TRBJ2-7, with a weak D call TRBD2 (6 bases). V shed 0 bases and J shed 0 bases, with 15 bases lying between them. The germline gives CDR1 LGHDT, CDR2 YNNKEL (reference sequence). The CDR3 covers 17 residues. CDR3 in amino acids: CASSQDRGGVSSYEQYF. The CDR3 DNA sequence: TGTGCCAGCAGCCAAGATCGGGGCGGGGTGAGCTCCTACGAGCAGTACTTC.

This clonotype was detected a few times. This chain uses TRBV21-1 with TRBJ1-1; the table gives TRBD1 as D, unverified against the DNA. TRBV21-1 corresponds to a pseudogene. The CDR3 spans 12 residues. CDR3 loop: CASSRDRGILFF. The CDR3 nucleotides are TGTGCCAGCAGCCGGGACAGGGGGATCCTTTTCTTT.